This TCR beta chain was captured in a study of Tregs in tolerant kidney transplant recipients. Unstimulated Tregs (CD4+CD25+CD127-) and CD4+CD25- non-Tregs were sorted from PBMCs. The count of this clone is one. What it recognizes is unknown. Germline V lookup: CDR1 WNHNN, CDR2 SYGVQD (reference sequence). This CDR3 has 14 amino acids. V lost 6 bases and J lost 9; bases outside the gene matches: 7. Measured with immunoSEQ multiplex PCR; TCRdb has only the in-frame clones, and not every one. This table has 240,000 or so clones, around 82% appearing once. Study-wide points: Activated donor B cell expansion appeared to reveal the most relevant donor-specific TCRbeta repertoire. Biological reproducibility was not directly addressed, but technical replication error appeared minimal. The small number of patients limits these findings pending further validation.

The chain recombines TRBV10-1 with TRBJ2-1; 11 bases line up with TRBD2. Input material: CD4+ T cells from blood. This TCR came from a human donor in good health. CDR3 region: CASSDSGRAFEQFF. The CDR3 DNA reads as TGCGCCAGCAGCGATAGCGGGAGGGCATTTGAGCAGTTCTTC.